This T cell receptor (beta chain) was identified during a study of Ad26.COV2.S vaccination and SARS-CoV-2 variants. Background on the study: Ad26.COV2.S shots went into the muscle once or twice, 56 days apart.

Remarks on this clone: Its antigen is still unknown.

Study-level results: Those who received the vaccine showed greater spike-specific TCR breadth than those given placebo. Across vaccine and placebo recipients, the breadth of non-spike TCRs was similar.

TCRdb keeps only in-frame clones here, not all; method: immunoSEQ multiplex PCR. The table records approximately 420,000 clones, 88% of them present only once. Treatment in this sample: some 20 received Ad26.COV2.S at low or high dose, single or two shots; 5 received placebo; per-sample allocation not given. The study sampled participants on day 63 after the first vaccine or placebo injection. Participants' vaccine, an Ad26 vector, delivered Wuhan-strain SARS-CoV-2 spike. CDR3 size: 14 residues. Per germline, CDR1 SGHAT and CDR2 FQNNGV. V was trimmed by 2 bases and J by 4 bases, leaving 12 bases between them.

The chain employs TRBV11-2 and TRBJ2-7, with D perhaps TRBD1 or TRBD2 (6 bases each). Sequenced here: peripheral blood, sampled in a trial of Ad26.COV2.S vaccine versus placebo. The TCR was taken from a person aged 18 to 59 who received the Ad26.COV2.S COVID-19 vaccine or a placebo. The CDR3 sequence: CASSLRGQAYEQYF. CDR3 bases: TGTGCCAGCAGCTTACGGGGGCAAGCTTACGAGCAGTACTTC.